This T cell receptor (beta chain) was observed in a study of T cells in Graves' hyperthyroidism and ophthalmopathy. Trimming removed 8 bases from V and 1 base from J; junction bases left unmatched: 3. This CDR3 contains 13 residues. Looked up from germline, CDR1 is MNHEY and CDR2 is SMNVEV (reference sequence). This clonotype came up many times. Its target is unknown. Hyperthyroidism, newly diagnosed and lasting under 2 months, affected patients aged 18 to 65. Patients were excluded because of uncontrolled infection, other autoimmune disease, pregnancy or lactation. Researchers took RNA transcripts and amplified the TCR beta CDR3 regions from them. A set of HTBI primers served as the primers for a first-round RT-PCR of the TCR CDR3. TCRdb ran MiXCR on the multiplex PCR reads and lists one entry per CDR3 protein. The sample gives fewer than 900,000 distinct CDR3 sequences, roughly 17% of which show up once; around 7.7% is in the top ten.

General observations from the study: Before onset, by a median of around six months, the model predicted ophthalmopathy.

Sequencing was done on a sample of blood. This chain connects TRBV27 to TRBJ2-5; 8 nucleotides agree with TRBD1. The TCR sequence derives from a man younger than 30 with Graves' hyperthyroidism. The CDR3 region is CASGGQGQETQYF. CDR3 bases: TGTGCCAGCGGAGGACAGGGCCAAGAGACCCAGTACTTC.